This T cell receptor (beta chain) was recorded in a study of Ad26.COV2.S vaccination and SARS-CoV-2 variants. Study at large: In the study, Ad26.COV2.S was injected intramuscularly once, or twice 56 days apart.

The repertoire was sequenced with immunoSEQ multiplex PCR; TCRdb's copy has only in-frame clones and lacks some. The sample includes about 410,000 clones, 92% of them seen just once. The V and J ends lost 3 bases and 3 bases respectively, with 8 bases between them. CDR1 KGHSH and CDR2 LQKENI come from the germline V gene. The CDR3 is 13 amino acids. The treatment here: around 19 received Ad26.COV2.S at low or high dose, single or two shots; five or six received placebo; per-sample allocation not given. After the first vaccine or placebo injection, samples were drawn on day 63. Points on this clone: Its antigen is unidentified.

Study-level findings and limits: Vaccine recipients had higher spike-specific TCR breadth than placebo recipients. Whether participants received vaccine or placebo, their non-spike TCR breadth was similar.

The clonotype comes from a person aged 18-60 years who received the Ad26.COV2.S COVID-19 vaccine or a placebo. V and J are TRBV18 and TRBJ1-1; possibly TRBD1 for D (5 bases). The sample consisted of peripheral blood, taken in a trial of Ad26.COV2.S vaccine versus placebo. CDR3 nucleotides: TGTGCCAGCTCACCTGGAGGGGACACTGAAGCTTTCTTT. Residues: CASSPGGDTEAFF.